This T cell receptor beta chain was sequenced for a study of blood T cell repertoires in COVID-19. Looking at the study overall: Both acute and convalescent COVID-19 samples were obtained from the United States, Italy and Spain. PBMCs, B-cell-depleted T cells, or T cells provided the cDNA or gDNA that made up the material.

In the authors' workflow: Amplification with reference gene primers provided the estimates of nucleated cell counts. Here immunoSEQ multiplex PCR was the method, and the copy in TCRdb shows in-frame clones only, minus some. D and trimming come from the DNA, and the V and J calls and clone size come from that table. This repertoire shows roughly 380,000 clones, about 85% found once; its top ten account for 3.5% to 4%. The table lists this clone with a few counts. The TCR was taken from a woman aged 18-29 years with acute or convalescent COVID-19. Specimen: peripheral blood.

CDR3 nucleotide sequence: TGTGCCAGCTCACCCGGGACAGGGGATTGGCAGCCCCAGCATTTT. Translating gives CASSPGTGDWQPQHF. J is TRBJ1-5 and V is TRBV18, with TRBD1 matching over 10 bases. This CDR3 spans 15 amino acids. Germline assignment: CDR1 KGHSH and CDR2 LQKENI. V dropped 3 bases and J dropped 7; count of bases not matched to a gene: 6.